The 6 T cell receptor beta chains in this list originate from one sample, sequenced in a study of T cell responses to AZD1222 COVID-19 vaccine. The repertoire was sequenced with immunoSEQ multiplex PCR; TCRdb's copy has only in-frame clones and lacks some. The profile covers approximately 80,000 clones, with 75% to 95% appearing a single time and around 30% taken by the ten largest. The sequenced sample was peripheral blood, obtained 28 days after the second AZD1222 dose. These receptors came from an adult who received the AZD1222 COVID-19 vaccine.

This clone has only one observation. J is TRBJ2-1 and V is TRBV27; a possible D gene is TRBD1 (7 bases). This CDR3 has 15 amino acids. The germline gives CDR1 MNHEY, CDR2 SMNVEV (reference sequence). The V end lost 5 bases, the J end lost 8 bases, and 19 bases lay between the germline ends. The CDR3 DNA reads TGTGCCAGCAGTCCACGGGACCCCAGGGGGGATGAGCAGTTCTTC. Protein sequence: CASSPRDPRGDEQFF.

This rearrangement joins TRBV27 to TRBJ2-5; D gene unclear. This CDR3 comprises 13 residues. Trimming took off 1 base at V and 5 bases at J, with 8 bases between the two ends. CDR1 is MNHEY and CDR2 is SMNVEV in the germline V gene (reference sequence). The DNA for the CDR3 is TGTGCCAGCAGTTTATTGGGCCAGGAGACCCAGTACTTC. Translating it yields CASSLLGQETQYF.

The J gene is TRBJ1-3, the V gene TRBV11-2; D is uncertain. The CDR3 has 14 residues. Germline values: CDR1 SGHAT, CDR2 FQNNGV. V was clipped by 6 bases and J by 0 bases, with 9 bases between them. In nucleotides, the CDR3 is TGTGCCAGCAGTCATAGGAACTCTGGAAACACCATATATTTT. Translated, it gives CASSHRNSGNTIYF.

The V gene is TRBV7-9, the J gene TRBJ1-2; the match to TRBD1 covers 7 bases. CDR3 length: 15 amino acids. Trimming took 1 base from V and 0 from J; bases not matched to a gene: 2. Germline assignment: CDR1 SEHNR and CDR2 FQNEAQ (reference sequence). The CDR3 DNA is TGTGCCAGCAGCTTAGAGGGGACAGCTAACTATGGCTACACCTTC. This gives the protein CASSLEGTANYGYTF.

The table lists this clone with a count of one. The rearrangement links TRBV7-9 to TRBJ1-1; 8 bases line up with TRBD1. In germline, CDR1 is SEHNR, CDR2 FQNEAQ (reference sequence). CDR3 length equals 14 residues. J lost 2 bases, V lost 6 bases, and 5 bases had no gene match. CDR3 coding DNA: TGTGCCAGCAGGCCCGGACAGGGAAACACTGAAGCTTTCTTT. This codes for CASRPGQGNTEAFF.

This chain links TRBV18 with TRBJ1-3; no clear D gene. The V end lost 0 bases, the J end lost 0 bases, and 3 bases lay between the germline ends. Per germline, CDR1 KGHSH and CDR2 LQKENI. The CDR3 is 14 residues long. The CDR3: CASSPPGSGNTIYF. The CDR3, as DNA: TGTGCCAGCTCACCACCGGGCTCTGGAAACACCATATATTTT. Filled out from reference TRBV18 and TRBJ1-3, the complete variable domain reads NAGVMQNPRHLVRRRGQEARLRCSPMKGHSHVYWYRQLPEEGLKFMVYLQKENIIDESGMPKERFSAEFPKEGPSILRIQQVVRGDSAAYFCASSPPGSGNTIYFGEGSWLTVV.